The 20 T cell receptor beta chains reported below all come from one sample, sequenced in a study of T cell clonality in common variable immunodeficiency. Data came from immunoSEQ multiplex PCR; TCRdb stores just in-frame clones and leaves some out. The sample was found to contain 30,000 to 40,000 clones, and every one recurs. The sample comprised peripheral blood mononuclear cells. All receptors come from a person aged 18-70 years in good health.

This clone has at least ten counts. The read ends 3 residues before the CDR3 terminus; that terminus is restored from the germline J gene. The chain carries TRBV14 and TRBJ1-1; D is uncertain. V lost 0 bases, J lost 0 bases, and 8 bases lay in between. CDR1 is SGHDN, CDR2 FVKESK, per germline. There are 15 residues in the CDR3. CDR3 amino acids: CASSQEEQMNTEAFF. CDR3 bases read: TGTGCCAGCAGCCAAGAGGAACAGATGAACACTGAA.

This clone was counted ten times or more. The sequenced fragment ends 3 residues before the CDR3 boundary, so the rest is inferred from the germline J gene. V usage is TRBV5-4 and J usage is TRBJ2-3; 9 bases align to TRBD2. The CDR3 sequence is 15 residues long. Trimming took 4 bases from V and 4 from J; bases not matched to a gene: 7. Per the germline V gene, CDR1 is SGHNT and CDR2 is YYREEE (reference sequence). The CDR3 region is CASSLSLAGPDTQYF. The DNA read from the CDR3 is TGTGCCAGCAGCCTATCCCTAGCGGGACCAGATACG.

This clone was observed at least ten times. The read stops 3 residues short of the end of the CDR3; the missing end is completed from the germline J gene. The gene calls are TRBV5-4 and TRBJ2-5; 7 bases fit TRBD1. CDR1 and CDR2 from the germline V gene are SGHNT and YYREEE (reference sequence). The CDR3 loop spans 14 amino acids. J was trimmed by 1 base and V by 4 bases; bases with no gene match: 4. Incomplete CDR3 DNA: TGTGCCAGCAGCGGTGGGACAGCCCAAGAGACC. Its protein is CASSGGTAQET. The complete CDR3 sequence is CASSGGTAQETQYF.

The CDR3 loop is CSADRGFGETQYF. The part of the CDR3 DNA that was read is TGCAGCGCTGATCGGGGGTTTGGAGAGACG. The chain links TRBV29-1 to TRBJ2-3; D perhaps matches TRBD2 (6 bases). The sequenced fragment ends 3 residues before the CDR3 boundary, so the rest is inferred from the germline J gene. The germline gives CDR1 SQVTM, CDR2 ANQGSEA. The CDR3 has 13 amino acids.

This clone was seen repeatedly, ten times or more. Coverage ceases 3 residues before the CDR3 finishes, and the germline J gene fills in the end. J is TRBJ2-2 and V is TRBV29-1; D gene ambiguous. V shed 4 bases and J shed 7 bases, with 10 bases lying between them. Germline loops: CDR1 SQVTM, CDR2 ANQGSEA. This CDR3 is 12 amino acids long. Here the CDR3 reads CSVVPPGGELFF. The CDR3 bases that were read are TGCAGCGTTGTTCCTCCGGGCGGGGAG.

This clone was seen many times. The CDR3 end is not reached by the read, which stops 3 residues before it; the germline J gene fills it in. The rearrangement links TRBV5-4 to TRBJ2-2; tentative D call: TRBD2 (6 bases). The CDR3 contains 15 residues. Germline CDR1 and CDR2: SGHNT and YYREEE (reference sequence). Between the trimmed V and J ends, which lost 4 bases and 3 bases, there was a span of 13 bases. The CDR3 here is CASSGGGRDTGELFF. Partial CDR3 DNA: TGTGCCAGCAGCGGCGGAGGGCGGGACACCGGGGAG. Combining the CDR3 with reference TRBV5-4 and TRBJ2-2 gives the whole variable domain ETGVTQSPTHLIKTRGQQVTLRCSSQSGHNTVSWYQQALGQGPQFIFQYYREEENGRGNFPPRFSGLQFPNYSSELNVNALELDDSALYLCASSGGGRDTGELFFGEGSRLTVL.

At least ten counts were recorded for this clone. CDR3 amino acids: CASGPLATMMNTGELFF. The part of the CDR3 DNA that was read is TGTGCCAGTGGACCTCTAGCGACAATGATGAACACCGGGGAG. V and J are TRBV19 and TRBJ2-2; tentative D call: TRBD2 (6 bases). The read is 3 residues too short to cover the CDR3 end, so that end is filled in from the germline J gene. This CDR3 is built from 17 residues. V lost 8 bases, J lost 1 base, and 20 bases lay in between. The germline V gene encodes CDR1 LNHDA and CDR2 SQIVND (reference sequence).

This clone has at least ten counts. Read sequence stops 3 residues before the CDR3 end, and the germline J gene provides the missing end. The J gene is TRBJ2-3, the V gene TRBV7-3; the D gene is possibly TRBD2 (5 bases). CDR1 is SGHTA and CDR2 is FQGTGA in the germline V gene. V lost 2 bases and J lost 3, with 6 bases in between. The length of the CDR3 is 13 residues. The DNA read from the CDR3 is TGTGCCAGCAGCTTAGGCGGGACAGATACG. Translated, it gives CASSLGGTDT. The CDR3 reads in full as CASSLGGTDTQYF.

This clone occurred many times. The read falls 3 residues short of the CDR3 end, and the missing part is taken from the germline J gene. This rearrangement joins TRBV20-1 to TRBJ1-2; the D gene is possibly TRBD1 (6 bases). The CDR3 has 14 residues. CDR1 and CDR2 (germline): DFQATT, SNEGSKA (reference sequence). The CDR3 loop is CSARRDIGIRGYTF. Partial CDR3 DNA: TGCAGTGCTCGCCGGGACATCGGAATCCGCGGC.

This clone has at least ten counts. The read ends 3 residues shy of where the CDR3 ends; the end is completed using the germline J gene. The rearrangement joins TRBV20-1 to TRBJ2-1, with 7 nucleotides matching TRBD2. J was trimmed by 6 bases and V by 2 bases; bases with no gene match: 10. Germline CDR1 is DFQATT and CDR2 is SNEGSKA (reference sequence). The length of the CDR3 is 15 residues. CDR3 DNA, as far as it was read: TGCAGTGCTAGACTCATAGCGGGCCGGACCAATGAG. Amino acid sequence: CSARLIAGRTNE. The whole CDR3 sequence reads CSARLIAGRTNEQFF.

This clone was counted ten times or more. The read ends 3 residues early relative to the CDR3; the germline J gene fills the gap. The chain couples TRBV5-6 to TRBJ1-2; 8 bases map to TRBD1. The CDR3 totals 13 residues. Germline V lookup: CDR1 SGHDT, CDR2 YYEEEE. The CDR3 bases that were read are TGTGCCAGCAGCCCGATTCAGGGGGCCCAC. Encoded protein: CASSPIQGAH. The whole CDR3 protein reads CASSPIQGAHYTF.

This clone was counted at least ten times. The read stops 3 residues short of the end of the CDR3; the missing end is completed from the germline J gene. The V and J genes are TRBV7-3 and TRBJ2-7; 9 positions match TRBD2. This CDR3 is built from 13 residues. CDR1 is SGHTA, CDR2 FQGTGA, per germline. V lost 5 bases and J lost 4; bases outside the gene matches: 3. CDR3 sequence: CASSPTSGYEQYF. The covered CDR3 bases are TGTGCCAGCAGCCCAACTAGCGGGTACGAG.

There are many counts of this clone. The missing CDR3 end, 3 residues past where the read stops, is filled in from the germline J gene. V gene TRBV30 combines with J gene TRBJ2-1; D not resolved. In germline, CDR1 is GTSNPN, CDR2 SVGIG (reference sequence). Trimming removed 0 bases from V and 7 bases from J, with 7 bases in between. This CDR3 region has 12 residues. The sequenced part of the CDR3 DNA is TGTGCCTGGAGTGTACAGAGGAATGAG. This encodes CAWSVQRNE. The CDR3 reads in full as CAWSVQRNEQFF.

This clone was picked up a small number of times. Read sequence stops 3 residues before the CDR3 end, and the germline J gene provides the missing end. The same CDR3 arises from other DNA sequences in this sample as well. V usage is TRBV30 and J usage is TRBJ2-7; D possibly corresponds to TRBD1 (5 bases). CDR1 and CDR2 (germline): GTSNPN, SVGIG (reference sequence). The CDR3 spans 14 residues. The V end lost 1 base, the J end lost 0 bases, and 10 bases lay between the germline ends. This CDR3 reads CAWSEGLISYEQYF. The DNA read from the CDR3 is TGTGCCTGGAGTGAGGGGCTTATCTCCTACGAG.

This clone was observed many times. The read terminates 3 residues before the CDR3 end, so the remaining end is supplied by the germline J gene. The V and J genes are TRBV7-9 and TRBJ2-2; D is perhaps TRBD1 (5 bases). Germline assignment: CDR1 SEHNR and CDR2 FQNEAQ (reference sequence). The CDR3 runs 13 residues. The V and J ends lost 6 bases and 1 base respectively, with 6 bases between them. CDR3: CASRGLNTGELFF. The DNA read from the CDR3 is TGTGCCAGCAGGGGGCTGAACACCGGGGAG.

This clone was observed many times. The CDR3 end is not reached by the read, which stops 3 residues before it; the germline J gene fills it in. The J gene is TRBJ1-1, the V gene TRBV6-1; D unresolved. The CDR3 is made up of 14 amino acids. V was trimmed by 2 bases and J by 0 bases, leaving 7 bases between them. Germline CDR1 MNHNS, CDR2 SASEGT. The part of the CDR3 DNA that was read is TGTGCCAGCAGTGAAATACAGTTGAACACTGAA. Its translation: CASSEIQLNTE. The complete CDR3 sequence is CASSEIQLNTEAFF.

In the case of this clone: The sequence runs out 3 residues before the end of the CDR3; the remainder is reconstructed from the germline J gene. Distinct nucleotide sequences in the sample also encode this CDR3. V usage is TRBV18 and J usage is TRBJ2-1; TRBD2 is a possible D gene (7 bases). Germline CDR1 is KGHSH and CDR2 is LQKENI. V shed 6 bases and J shed 2 bases, with 20 bases lying between them. The length of the CDR3 is 17 residues. Incomplete CDR3 DNA: TGTGCCAGCTCCCCCGGACTAGGGACATCCCCCTACAATGAG. Translated: CASSPGLGTSPYNE. The CDR3 as a whole reads CASSPGLGTSPYNEQFF.

This clone was recorded at least ten times. The CDR3 here is CSADNLSTSGREMGTQYF. The CDR3 DNA, read in part, is TGCAGTGCCGATAACCTTTCGACTAGCGGGAGGGAAATGGGGACC. The chain links TRBV20-1 to TRBJ2-5; 14 bases align to TRBD2. The observed sequence ends 3 residues before the CDR3 terminus, with the missing tail filled in from the germline J gene. There are 18 residues in the CDR3. With 6 bases clipped from V and 7 bases from J, the junction kept 19 bases outside the gene matches. Germline V lookup: CDR1 DFQATT, CDR2 SNEGSKA (reference sequence).

Many counts were recorded for this clone. The read ends 3 residues before the CDR3 terminus; that terminus is restored from the germline J gene. The chain has TRBV7-2 and TRBJ2-4; no firm D call. The germline CDR1 and CDR2 sequences are SGHTA and FQGNSA. The CDR3 is made up of 13 amino acids. V shed 1 base and J shed 4 bases, with 5 bases lying between them. CDR3 loop: CASSLGRKNIQYF. Partial CDR3 DNA: TGTGCCAGCAGCTTAGGCCGGAAAAACATT.

This clone has a count of ten or more. The read falls 3 residues short of the CDR3 end, and the missing part is taken from the germline J gene. This chain connects TRBV7-8 to TRBJ2-5; TRBD2 aligns across 9 bases. Germline CDR1 SGHVS, CDR2 FQNEAQ. Trimming took 1 base from V and 2 from J; bases not matched to a gene: 5. The CDR3 consists of 16 residues. The CDR3 spells CASSLERLAVQETQYF. The DNA read from the CDR3 is TGTGCCAGCAGCTTAGAGCGACTAGCGGTGCAAGAGACC.